This T cell receptor beta chain originates from a study of cytomegalovirus exposure and HLA in healthy donors. General observations from the study: It was likely that a cluster of highly shared sequence variants was a sequencing artifact. In a later analysis, a genetic analysis reported fewer productive-TCR N-insertions in an Asian-associated ancestry cluster than the cohort average.

On this clone itself: No antigen is known for it.

Primers: 60 Vbeta forward and 13 Jbeta reverse. Assay used: immunoSEQ multiplex PCR; TCRdb lists only in-frame clones, some missing. The repertoire includes about 130,000 clones, around 77% of them detected once, and roughly 1.2% sits in the top ten. The CDR3 covers 16 residues. Trimming took 4 bases from V and 3 from J; bases not matched to a gene: 7. In germline, CDR1 is ENHRY, CDR2 SYGVKD. This chain links TRBV10-3 with TRBJ2-3, with 10 bases matching TRBD2. The sample taken for sequencing was PBMCs. This clonotype was sampled from a man aged 45 to 65 in good health and CMV-seronegative. The CDR3 DNA reads as TGTGCCATCAGTGTTCTAGCGGGAGAGGGGACAGATACGCAGTATTTT. Encoded protein: CAISVLAGEGTDTQYF.